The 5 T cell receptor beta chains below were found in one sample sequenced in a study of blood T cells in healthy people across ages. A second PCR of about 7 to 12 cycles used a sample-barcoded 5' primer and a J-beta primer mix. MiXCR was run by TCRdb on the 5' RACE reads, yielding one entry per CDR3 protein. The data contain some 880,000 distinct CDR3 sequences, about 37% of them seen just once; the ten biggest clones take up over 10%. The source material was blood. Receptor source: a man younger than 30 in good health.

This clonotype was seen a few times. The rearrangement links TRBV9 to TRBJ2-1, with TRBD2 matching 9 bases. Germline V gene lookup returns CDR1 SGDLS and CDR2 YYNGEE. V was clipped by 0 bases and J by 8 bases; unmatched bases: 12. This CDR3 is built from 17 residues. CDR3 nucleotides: TGTGCCAGCAGCGTAGCTCGTCCAGCGGGGGGAACTCATGAGCAGTTCTTC. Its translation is CASSVARPAGGTHEQFF.

The CDR3 loop reads CASSFIKGTYNEQFF. As DNA, the CDR3 is TGTGCCAGCAGTTTCATCAAGGGGACATACAATGAGCAGTTCTTC. The genes are TRBV12-3 or TRBV12-4 and TRBJ2-1; possible D gene TRBD1, 6 bases. The V and J ends lost 3 bases and 4 bases respectively, with 13 bases between them. This CDR3 comprises 15 residues.

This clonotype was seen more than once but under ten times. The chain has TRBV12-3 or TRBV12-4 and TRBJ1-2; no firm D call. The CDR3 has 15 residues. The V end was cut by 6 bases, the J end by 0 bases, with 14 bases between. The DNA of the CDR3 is TGTGCCAGCAGCCGAGCACACCAGCCTAACTATGGCTACACCTTC. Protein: CASSRAHQPNYGYTF.

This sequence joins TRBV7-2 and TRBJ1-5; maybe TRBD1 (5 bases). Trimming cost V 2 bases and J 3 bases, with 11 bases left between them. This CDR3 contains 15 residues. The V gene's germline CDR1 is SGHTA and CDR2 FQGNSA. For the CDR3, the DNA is TGTGCCAGCAGCTTATGGGGCTCCGCCAATCAGCCCCAGCATTTT. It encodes CASSLWGSANQPQHF. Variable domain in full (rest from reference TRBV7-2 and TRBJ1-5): GAGVSQSPSNKVTEKGKDVELRCDPISGHTALYWYRQSLGQGLEFLIYFQGNSAPDKSGLPSDRFSAERTGGSVSTLTIQRTQQEDSAVYLCASSLWGSANQPQHFGDGTRLSIL.

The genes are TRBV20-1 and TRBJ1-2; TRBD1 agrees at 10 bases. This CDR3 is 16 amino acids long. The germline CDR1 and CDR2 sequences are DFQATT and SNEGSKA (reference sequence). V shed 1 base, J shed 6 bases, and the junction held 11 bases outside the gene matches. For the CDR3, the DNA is TGCAGTGCTAGAGCGACCCCAGGGACAGGGGAGGATGGCTACACCTTC. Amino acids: CSARATPGTGEDGYTF.